This TCR beta chain was captured in a study of T cells in Graves' hyperthyroidism and ophthalmopathy. This clonotype was counted at least ten times. The antigen is not known. The investigators amplified TCR beta CDR3 regions from RNA transcripts. RT-PCR in the first round (using the HTBI primer set) targeted the TCR CDR3. One entry per CDR3 protein, called by TCRdb with MiXCR from the multiplex PCR reads. The sample has over 500,000 distinct CDR3 sequences; around 13% are singletons. Findings of the study overall: Expanded thyroid clonotypes (above 0.001) were mostly also found in blood.

The diagnostic basis comprised clinical symptoms, serum thyroxine and TRAb, thyroid ultrasound and orbital computed tomography. The sequence was obtained from a middle-aged woman with Graves' hyperthyroidism. Sequences were obtained from blood.

This CDR3 reads CASSQGEGSNYGYTF. CDR3 nucleotides: TGTGCCAGCAGCCAAGGGGAGGGTTCGAACTATGGCTACACCTTC. The chain is built from TRBV3-1 and TRBJ1-2; unclear D gene. Per germline, CDR1 LGHDT and CDR2 YNNKEL (reference sequence). The CDR3 spans 15 residues. Trimming pared 1 base from V and 2 bases from J, leaving 11 bases between.